The T cell receptor (beta chain) described here comes from a study of long-term antiretroviral therapy in people with HIV (dated by TCRdb to the early 2020s). Regarding the study in general: The earliest samples were collected approximately a decade before the 2015 WHO recommendation for immediate ART, a period when ART was typically delayed until CD4 counts fell. A retrospective serial study tested whether changes in peripheral blood TRB repertoire composition and diversity were associated with ART initiation and durable HIV suppression. Test extractions of a monoclonal T-cell line alongside 30 to 35 polyclonal samples showed no cross-contamination during QIAcube processing. A total of some 200 cryopreserved PBMC samples came from around 30 adults with confirmed HIV infection and were collected serially over a mean of roughly six years (range 1-12). Among the approximately 27 participants with HIV, fewer than twelve were female. Paper-wide results and their limitations: Expanded TRB clones identified before ART initiation dominated the repertoire at all time points, although this dominance fluctuated and declined in many PLHIV after ART. Samples dated from the mid-2000s to the late 2010s, and the ART regimens used may be less effective than current ones. Compared with controls, HIV repertoires had narrower CDR3 length ranges, and the network structure pointed to an antigen-experienced repertoire that shifted only slightly toward naive after ART. Since PBMC availability was limited, sequencing covered only the TCR beta chain, with no alpha chain pairing. A significant increase in TRB diversity was found to be associated with ART initiation, although TRB diversity was observed to remain significantly below that of transplant donor controls even after long-term ART. Because cell numbers in pre-ART samples were limited, unsorted PBMC were profiled instead of sorted CD4+ and CD8+ T cells. Inferences about post-ART repertoire changes were limited because no data were available on ART adherence, viral resistance or therapy changes.

The CDR3 holds 15 amino acids from the cysteine to the phenylalanine. Only CDR3 DNA remains: 45 bases, in frame from the first base. The germline V gene encodes CDR1 SSHAT and CDR2 FNYEAQ (reference sequence). The V and J ends are trimmed by 5 bases and 0 bases, leaving 11 bases between them. As concerns this clone: Its cognate antigen has yet to be identified. No base quality information exists; no much larger clone differs at one position.

The immunoSEQ hsTCRB v3.0 assay was used at survey level resolution to sequence the TRB variable region. TRB sequencing targeted a depth of 40,000-50,000 T-cell genomes per sample. An Illumina MiSeq with a v3 150-cycle kit was used to sequence the pooled TRB libraries. The paper's processing steps were these. Repertoire analysis was performed in R inside a reproducible Nextflow workflow that covered QC, data transformation and analysis. LymphoSeq2, an R package for exploring AIRR-Seq data, was used to implement the custom analyses. After excluding a handful of samples that yielded fewer than 5000 total TRB sequences, 188 HIV repertoires remained for analysis. Among the roughly 200 retained HIV repertoires, 55 to 65 were collected before ART initiation and approximately 130 after ART initiation. Repertoires were downsampled to 5000 TRB nucleotide sequences, with summary statistics averaged over 100 downsampling iterations. TRB sequences were retained for analysis only if CDR3 regions of at least seven amino acids were present. Diversity was assessed using a clonality score derived from Shannon entropy and using the Gini coefficient. In repertoire networks, the top 5000 CDR3 amino acid sequences were linked whenever an edit distance of one separated two sequences. GLIPH2 predicted antigen specificity groups and MHC restriction for TRB CDR3 amino acid sequences. CDR3 amino acid sequences were matched against VDJdb and McPAS-TCR to flag known CMV, EBV, HIV or tissue antigen associations. Pre-ART, post-ART and control groups were compared with Wilcoxon signed-rank tests and Holm-Bonferroni correction. TCRdb took over this immuneACCESS table, retaining in-frame rearrangements with V and J assigned. Such tables are incomplete; in checked studies, under half of the missing clones stem from an unresolved V gene, and the remainder is unexplained. That table gives V, J and clone size, and the DNA gave D and trimming. For this sample the table gives more than 15,000 clones, of which 60% to 80% were detected only once. The ten largest clones add up to 14% of the sample.

Participants were included only if at least one PBMC sample before ART initiation and at least two post-ART samples were available. Every participant with HIV received treatment in the United States of America. Before DNA extraction, cryopreserved samples containing about 0.9-11 million PBMC were thawed and washed. At the time of the earliest PBMC sample for each participant with HIV, ages ranged from about 23 to 60 years. PBMC samples from each participant spanned 1-4 timepoints before ART initiation and 2-8 timepoints after ART initiation, with a median of 7 samples. For every participant, serial HIV viral load, CD4+ T-cell count, ART history and demographic data were obtained. Using a Qiagen kit on a QIAcube, genomic DNA was extracted from unsorted PBMC, with samples processed in batches of 12.

The specimen comprised unsorted PBMCs, sampled 1.5 years before starting antiretroviral therapy. The sequence links TRBV7-7 to TRBJ2-1, with no confident D gene call. The sequence was obtained from a woman in her forties or fifties with HIV. The CDR3 in this case is CASSHDWSSYNEQFF. The DNA reads as follows: TGTGCCAGCAGCCATGACTGGAGCTCCTACAATGAGCAGTTCTTC.